The 6 T cell receptor beta chains listed next were all sequenced from one sample in a study of STAT5B mutations in CD4+ large granular lymphocyte leukemia. Only in-frame clones appear in the TCRdb table, and some are missing; sequencing was by immunoSEQ multiplex PCR. The sample lists fewer than 50,000 clones; around 80% were seen once. The sample taken for sequencing was CD4+ T cells from blood buffy coats. The receptors originated from a human donor in good health.

CDR3 region: CASGLEGLAGGSYEQYF. Here the CDR3 DNA reads TGTGCCAGCGGGCTAGAAGGACTAGCGGGAGGGTCCTACGAGCAGTACTTC. The chain couples TRBV5-4 to TRBJ2-7; 15 nucleotides match TRBD2. The CDR3 consists of 17 residues. Germline assignment: CDR1 SGHNT and CDR2 YYREEE (reference sequence). Trimming at V came to 7 bases and at J to 1 base, leaving 9 bases not matched to a gene.

The chain employs TRBV18 and TRBJ2-7, with TRBD2 matching over 7 bases. In germline, CDR1 is KGHSH, CDR2 LQKENI. J lost 1 base, V lost 10 bases, and 7 bases had no gene match. The CDR3 covers 13 residues. The CDR3 region is CATGAGESYEQYF. DNA for the CDR3: TGTGCCACCGGGGCGGGGGAATCCTACGAGCAGTACTTC.

The genes are TRBV19 and TRBJ2-7; D is unclear. Trimming stripped 5 bases from V and 11 bases from J, with 19 bases between. The CDR3 extends over 13 amino acids. Germline lookup yields CDR1 LNHDA and CDR2 SQIVND (reference sequence). The CDR3 protein is CASSPADGELKYF. The CDR3 region has the DNA TGTGCCAGTAGTCCGGCCGATGGGGAATTGAAGTACTTC. Full variable domain (missing parts from reference TRBV19 and TRBJ2-7): DGGITQSPKYLFRKEGQNVTLSCEQNLNHDAMYWYRQDPGQGLRLIYYSQIVNDFQKGDIAEGYSVSREKKESFPLTVTSAQKNPTAFYLCASSPADGELKYFGPGTRLTVT.

This chain connects TRBV10-3 to TRBJ2-1; 11 nucleotides agree with TRBD2. This CDR3 contains 17 residues. In germline, CDR1 is ENHRY, CDR2 SYGVKD. V was pared by 6 bases and J by 3 bases, with 10 bases of the junction left unmatched. The CDR3 loop reads CAISRTSGPTNYNEQFF. As DNA, the CDR3 is TGTGCCATCAGCAGGACTAGCGGGCCGACCAACTACAATGAGCAGTTCTTC.

This clone is labeled as medium-sized (0.01 to 0.1%). This chain links TRBV19 with TRBJ1-5; 8 bases are shared with TRBD1. V lost 5 bases, J lost 3 bases, and 3 bases stayed unmatched. CDR3 length equals 14 residues. The germline gives CDR1 LNHDA, CDR2 SQIVND (reference sequence). The CDR3 is CASSPTGDNQPQHF. Written as DNA, the CDR3 is TGTGCCAGTAGTCCGACAGGGGACAATCAGCCCCAGCATTTT.

The chain recombines TRBV19 with TRBJ2-3; possible D gene TRBD1, 5 bases. With 9 bases removed from V and 3 bases from J, the gap between germline ends came to 19 bases. The CDR3 runs to 15 residues. CDR1 is LNHDA, CDR2 SQIVND, per germline (reference sequence). The CDR3 bases are TGTGCCAGCAGGTTACAGGCCCACACAACAGATACGCAGTATTTT. Its protein is CASRLQAHTTDTQYF.